Shown below are 18 T cell receptor beta chains from a single sample sequenced in a study of OX40 agonist ivuxolimab in advanced cancers. Assay: immunoSEQ multiplex PCR; the TCRdb copy retains only in-frame clones and omits some. The repertoire holds fewer than 90,000 clones, with roughly 88% as singletons. Specimen: CD4+ or CD8+ T cells sorted from blood, collected in a trial of the OX40 agonist ivuxolimab. The receptors were gathered from an adult with an advanced solid tumor such as melanoma, head and neck, liver or kidney cancer.

The genes are TRBV4-2 and TRBJ2-1; 7 bases agree with TRBD2. The CDR3 runs to 15 residues. After removal of 1 base from V and 7 bases from J, the junction contained 7 bases not matched to a gene. Germline loops: CDR1 LGHNA, CDR2 YNFKEQ. CDR3: CASSQVRTRGNEQFF. The CDR3 nucleotides read TGTGCCAGCAGCCAAGTCCGGACTAGGGGAAATGAGCAGTTCTTC.

V gene TRBV5-1 combines with J gene TRBJ2-5; 8 nucleotides agree with TRBD1. Trimming took 1 base from V and 5 from J; bases not matched to a gene: 4. This CDR3 comprises 14 residues. Germline CDR1 reads SGHRS; CDR2 reads YFSETQ. CDR3 coding DNA: TGCGCCAGCAGCTTGAAGGCAGGGGGCGAGACCCAGTACTTC. Translated: CASSLKAGGETQYF.

The rearrangement joins TRBV10-3 to TRBJ2-3; TRBD2 matches 7 bases. V dropped 6 bases and J dropped 4; count of bases not matched to a gene: 10. Germline V CDR1 and CDR2: ENHRY, SYGVKD. The CDR3 is made up of 15 amino acids. CDR3 protein: CAIRGDAGEADTQYF. The CDR3 DNA sequence: TGTGCCATCAGAGGGGATGCGGGAGAGGCAGATACGCAGTATTTT.

This clone was observed a handful of times. The V call is TRBV29-1, the J call TRBJ2-2, with 8 bases lining up with TRBD1. This CDR3 is 17 amino acids long. The germline CDR1 and CDR2 sequences are SQVTM and ANQGSEA. V shed 0 bases, J shed 7 bases, and the junction held 13 bases outside the gene matches. The CDR3: CSVEDPRAGGSGGELFF. CDR3 DNA sequence: TGCAGCGTTGAAGATCCCCGAGCAGGGGGCTCGGGCGGGGAGCTGTTTTTT.

This clone was seen only once. Relative to the germline gene, one junction end is altered; a read error may explain this. V is TRBV7-4 and J is TRBJ2-5, with a possible D match to TRBD2 (6 bases). CDR3 length: 15 residues. Germline V gene sequence: CDR1 SGHVT, CDR2 SQSDAQ. The CDR3 DNA is TGTGCCAGCAGCTTTAAAACACTAGCCGGGACGCCCCACTACTTC. It specifies CASSFKTLAGTPHYF.

This chain links TRBV11-1 with TRBJ2-7, with 10 bases aligning to TRBD2. V trimming: 5 bases; J trimming: 2 bases; junction bases outside the gene matches: 9. CDR3 size: 16 residues. From germline, CDR1 is SGHAT and CDR2 FQDESV (reference sequence). The CDR3 sequence is CASSQASGLATYEQYF. DNA for the CDR3: TGTGCCAGCAGCCAAGCCTCGGGACTAGCGACCTACGAGCAGTACTTC.

The rearrangement joins TRBV9 to TRBJ2-3; D not resolved. The germline V gene encodes CDR1 SGDLS and CDR2 YYNGEE. CDR3 length: 15 residues. With 0 bases removed from V and 4 bases from J, the gap between germline ends came to 12 bases. CDR3 bases: TGTGCCAGCAGCGTAGGGGTAGCCGAGGCAGATACGCAGTATTTT. It translates to CASSVGVAEADTQYF.

The chain has TRBV21-1 and TRBJ1-1; the tabulated D call, TRBD1, remains unverified against the DNA. TRBV21-1 is designated a pseudogene. This CDR3 comprises 19 residues. CDR3 bases: TGTGCCAGCAGCAAATGCGCCGGGACAGGGGGCGAAATGAACACTGAAGCTTTCTTT. Protein sequence: CASSKCAGTGGEMNTEAFF.

The chain recombines TRBV30 with TRBJ2-5; TRBD1 agrees at 12 bases. Germline V gene sequence: CDR1 GTSNPN, CDR2 SVGIG (reference sequence). V dropped 2 bases and J dropped 1; count of bases not matched to a gene: 2. The CDR3 is 15 amino acids. Here the CDR3 reads CAWSPGQGAQETQYF. The CDR3, as DNA: TGTGCCTGGAGTCCGGGACAGGGGGCCCAAGAGACCCAGTACTTC.

The table lists this clone with a count of one. This rearrangement joins TRBV6-5 to TRBJ1-5, with unresolved D. The CDR3 spans 15 residues. CDR1 MNHEY and CDR2 SVGAGI come from the germline V gene. The V and J ends lost 0 bases and 7 bases respectively, with 13 bases between them. The CDR3 DNA reads as TGTGCCAGCAGTTACTCCTCCGGACGGCTCCAGCCCCAGCATTTT. This translates into CASSYSSGRLQPQHF.

V is TRBV28 and J is TRBJ1-5; D remains ambiguous. With 6 bases removed from V and 8 bases from J, the gap between germline ends came to 11 bases. CDR1 and CDR2 from the germline V gene are MDHEN and SYDVKM. The CDR3 length is 12 residues. The CDR3 region has the DNA TGTGCCAGCAGATCCCCTTTTGAGCCCCAGCATTTT. Its protein product is CASRSPFEPQHF.

V and J are TRBV5-1 and TRBJ2-2; D is ambiguous. The germline CDR1 and CDR2 sequences are SGHRS and YFSETQ. CDR3 length equals 15 residues. V lost 2 bases, J lost 0 bases, and 8 bases lay in between. CDR3 coding DNA: TGCGCCAGCAGCTTAGACTCTACGAACACCGGGGAGCTGTTTTTT. It specifies CASSLDSTNTGELFF.

In DNA form, the CDR3 reads TGTGCCAGCAGCTTAAACCCTAGCGGGATTGGAGAGACCCAGTACTTC. Translation gives CASSLNPSGIGETQYF. The chain employs TRBV7-3 and TRBJ2-5, with TRBD2 matching over 9 bases. The CDR3 spans 16 residues. Trimming removed 1 base from V and 4 bases from J; junction bases left unmatched: 7. CDR1 and CDR2 (germline): SGHTA, FQGTGA.

The genes are TRBV2 and TRBJ2-7; D is tentatively TRBD1 or TRBD2 (5 bases each). V lost 10 bases and J 9 bases, leaving 19 bases between the germline ends. The CDR3 extends over 12 amino acids. Germline V gives CDR1 SNHLY, CDR2 FYNNEI. CDR3 bases: TGTGCCACGGGGACGGCGGGCTTCGGGCAGTACTTC. As protein: CATGTAGFGQYF.

The chain links TRBV2 to TRBJ2-7; D is perhaps TRBD1 or TRBD2 (5 bases each). This CDR3 has 11 residues. Trimming took 6 bases from V and 7 from J, leaving 10 bases between them. Germline V gene lookup returns CDR1 SNHLY and CDR2 FYNNEI. CDR3: CASRGRREQYF. DNA for the CDR3: TGTGCCAGCAGGGGGCGGAGGGAGCAGTACTTC.

The chain employs TRBV27 and TRBJ1-1; D ambiguous. Deletions cut 9 bases from V and 1 base from J, with 12 bases between. Per the germline V gene, CDR1 is MNHEY and CDR2 is SMNVEV (reference sequence). CDR3 size: 13 residues. CDR3 sequence reads: CASARRRNTEAFF. The CDR3 bases are TGTGCCAGTGCCCGACGGAGGAACACTGAAGCTTTCTTT.

This chain joins TRBV27 and TRBJ2-5, with 10 bases lining up with TRBD2. The CDR3 consists of 20 residues. V lost 5 bases to trimming and J lost 0 bases; unmatched junction nucleotides: 18. The germline CDR1 and CDR2 sequences are MNHEY and SMNVEV (reference sequence). The CDR3 reads CASSPRWGSGRPSHQETQYF. The DNA for the CDR3 is TGTGCCAGCAGTCCCCGTTGGGGTAGCGGGAGGCCCTCCCACCAAGAGACCCAGTACTTC.

The chain is built from TRBV5-1 and TRBJ1-5, with unresolved D. Germline loops: CDR1 SGHRS, CDR2 YFSETQ. Trimming removed 0 bases from V and 1 base from J, with 8 bases in between. The CDR3 runs 15 residues. The CDR3 DNA sequence: TGCGCCAGCAGCTTGGGTCTTGGGAGCAATCAGCCCCAGCATTTT. Its translation: CASSLGLGSNQPQHF. The complete variable domain, with remaining parts taken from reference TRBV5-1 and TRBJ1-5, reads KAGVTQTPRYLIKTRGQQVTLSCSPISGHRSVSWYQQTPGQGLQFLFEYFSETQRNKGNFPGRFSGRQFSNSRSEMNVSTLELGDSALYLCASSLGLGSNQPQHFGDGTRLSIL.